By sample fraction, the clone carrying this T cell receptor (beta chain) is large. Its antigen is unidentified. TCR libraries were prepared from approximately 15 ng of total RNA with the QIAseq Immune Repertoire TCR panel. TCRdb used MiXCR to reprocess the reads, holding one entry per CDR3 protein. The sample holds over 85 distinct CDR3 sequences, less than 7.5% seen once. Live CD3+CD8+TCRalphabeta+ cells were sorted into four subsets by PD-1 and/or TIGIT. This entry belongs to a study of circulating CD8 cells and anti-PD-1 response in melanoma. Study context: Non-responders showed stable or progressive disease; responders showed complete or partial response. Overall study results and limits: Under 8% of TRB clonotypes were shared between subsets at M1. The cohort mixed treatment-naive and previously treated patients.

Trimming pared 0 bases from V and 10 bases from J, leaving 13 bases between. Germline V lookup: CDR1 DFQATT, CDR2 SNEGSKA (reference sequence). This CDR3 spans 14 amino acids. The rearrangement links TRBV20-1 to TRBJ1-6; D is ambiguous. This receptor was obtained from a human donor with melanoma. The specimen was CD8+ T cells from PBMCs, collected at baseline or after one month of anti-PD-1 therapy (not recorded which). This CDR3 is CSARDRLESSPLHF. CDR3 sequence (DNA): TGCAGTGCTAGAGATAGGCTGGAAAGCTCACCCCTCCACTTT.